This T cell receptor (beta chain) was identified in a study of CD8 T cells in Susac syndrome. As concerns this clonotype: Antigen: not known.

The CDR3 sequence is 14 residues long. Germline trimming cut 7 bases from V and 7 bases from J; bases unmatched to any gene: 5. Germline CDR1 reads MNHEY; CDR2 reads SMNVEV (reference sequence). The patients who served as multiple sclerosis controls were treatment-naive and had stable or active relapsing-remitting disease that fulfilled the revised McDonald criteria. While CD8+ and CD4+ T cells were isolated negatively, TEMRA cells were enriched by FACS. RNA was extracted with the RNeasy kit, and a quantity of roughly 0.45 to 1 ug was reverse transcribed using random hexamers. Amplification of TCR beta CDR3 was carried out by immunoSEQ multiplex PCR, which covered 54 Vbeta and 13 Jbeta segments. Each CDR3 protein gets one entry after TCRdb re-called the immunoSEQ multiplex PCR reads with MiXCR. The sample includes approximately 150,000 distinct CDR3 sequences, 85% to 95% of them seen just once. Study conclusions and caveats: The study acknowledged a relatively small number of individuals in its TCR sequencing and HLA analysis.

The sequencing sample was made of CD4+ T cells from PBMCs. The chain recombines TRBV27 with TRBJ2-5, with 14 bases identical to TRBD2. The clonotype was recovered from a human donor with multiple sclerosis. DNA for the CDR3: TGTGCCAGCACCCCTGGACTAGCGGGGGGGACCCAGTACTTC. This encodes CASTPGLAGGTQYF.